In this sample, the clone carrying this T cell receptor beta chain turned up many times. Its antigen remains unknown. The sample's time point: newly diagnosed GD, antithyroid drugs for less than 3 months. Researchers made the TCR library from RNA that was extracted from PBMCs. EDTA tubes were used for drawing around 9 milliliters of peripheral blood. The authors built TCR beta libraries using iRepertoire HTBI primers and Arm-PCR of CDR3 regions. Each CDR3 protein is one row after TCRdb ran MiXCR on the multiplex PCR reads. The repertoire has about 330,000 distinct CDR3 sequences, roughly 17% of them found once; the top ten carry 20% to 25%. This sample was included in a study of regulatory T cells in long-lasting Graves disease. General study points: Persistent patients had a count of shared public clonotypes (around 2,700) that exceeded that of new patients (966). Preferential use of TRBV28, TRBJ1-2 and TRBJ2-5 was seen in persistent disease.

Germline CDR1 and CDR2: MNHNS and SASEGT. This CDR3 region has 14 residues. J gave up 1 base and V 8 bases, and 0 bases lay outside the gene matches. The data were also submitted as part of a second study, on T cells in Graves' hyperthyroidism and ophthalmopathy.

This receptor was taken from a woman between 18 and 29 years old with Graves disease. The gene calls are TRBV6-1 and TRBJ2-2, with 11 bases aligning to TRBD2. Specimen: peripheral blood mononuclear cells (PBMCs), collected at new diagnosis, from a patient treated with antithyroid drugs. The CDR3 DNA reads TGTGCCAGCGGGACTAGCGGGAACACCGGGGAGCTGTTTTTT. Its protein product is CASGTSGNTGELFF.